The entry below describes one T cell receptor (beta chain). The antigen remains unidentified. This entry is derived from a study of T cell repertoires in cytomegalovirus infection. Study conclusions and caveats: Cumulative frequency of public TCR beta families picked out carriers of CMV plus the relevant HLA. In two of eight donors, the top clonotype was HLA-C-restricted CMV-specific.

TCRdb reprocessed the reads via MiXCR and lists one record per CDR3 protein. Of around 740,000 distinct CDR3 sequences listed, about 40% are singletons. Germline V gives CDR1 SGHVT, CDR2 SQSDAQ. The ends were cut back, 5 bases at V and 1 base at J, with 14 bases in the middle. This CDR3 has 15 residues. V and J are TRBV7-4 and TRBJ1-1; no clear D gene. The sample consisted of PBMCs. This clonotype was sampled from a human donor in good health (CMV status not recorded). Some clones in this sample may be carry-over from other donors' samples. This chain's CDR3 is CASSTYRGSNTEAFF. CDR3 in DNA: TGTGCCAGCAGCACTTACAGAGGCTCGAACACTGAAGCTTTCTTT.